This TCR beta chain stems from a study of blood T cell repertoires in COVID-19. Study overall: Acute and convalescent COVID-19 samples came from the United States, Italy and Spain. Nucleic acid was either cDNA or gDNA, and it came from T cells, B-cell-depleted T cells, or PBMCs.

CDR3 length equals 15 residues. Germline V gene data show CDR1 as KGHDR and CDR2 as SFDVKD. V lost 8 bases and J lost 3, with 19 bases in between. Method: immunoSEQ multiplex PCR; TCRdb's copy keeps in-frame clones and lacks some. The table includes 98,000 or so clones, about nine tenths detected once. The J gene is TRBJ2-7, the V gene TRBV24-1; D is perhaps TRBD1 (6 bases). Input material: peripheral blood. This TCR was recovered from a man aged 45-60 years with acute or convalescent COVID-19. The CDR3 sequence is CATKGDGAFYYEQYF. The CDR3 nucleotides are TGTGCCACCAAGGGGGACGGAGCCTTTTACTACGAGCAGTACTTC.